These 23 T cell receptor beta chains share one sample of origin, sequenced in a study of regulatory T cells in long-lasting Graves disease. This sample's time point: newly diagnosed GD, antithyroid drugs for less than 3 months. The TCR library was made from RNA extracted from PBMCs. To make TCR beta libraries, researchers used iRepertoire HTBI primers and Arm-PCR of CDR3 regions. TCRdb independently ran MiXCR on the multiplex PCR reads; one entry per CDR3 protein. The table shows around 250,000 distinct CDR3 sequences, with roughly a fifth occurring only once. The sample consisted of peripheral blood mononuclear cells (PBMCs), taken at new diagnosis, from a patient treated with antithyroid drugs. These receptors came from a female donor with Graves disease.

This chain uses TRBV28 with TRBJ1-2; tentatively, D is TRBD1 (6 bases). The CDR3 length is 14 residues. Deletions cut 8 bases from V and 0 bases from J, with 13 bases between. The germline V gene has CDR1 MDHEN and CDR2 SYDVKM. The CDR3 spells CASAKQGANYGYTF. The CDR3 DNA reads as TGTGCCAGCGCCAAACAGGGAGCTAACTATGGCTACACCTTC.

This chain joins TRBV11-3 and TRBJ2-5; 12 bases fit TRBD2. The V segment lost 11 bases and the J segment 4 bases; nucleotides outside the gene matches: 5. The CDR3 has 13 amino acids. Germline V gene data show CDR1 as SGHNT and CDR2 as YENEEA. The CDR3 spells CASGLAGRETQYF. The CDR3 DNA sequence: TGTGCCTCAGGACTAGCGGGGAGAGAGACCCAGTACTTC.

Regarding this clonotype: Given a far larger clone just one base away, this is likely a sequencing read error. The chain carries TRBV20-1 and TRBJ2-5, with 12 bases aligning to TRBD2. The germline gives CDR1 DFQATT, CDR2 SNEGSKA (reference sequence). The ends lost 6 bases at V and 11 bases at J; junction bases unmatched: 19. This CDR3 has 16 residues. CDR3 nucleotide sequence: TGCAGTGCCCAACGTACTACTAGCGGGGGGAACAATGAGCAGTACTTC. As protein: CSAQRTTSGGNNEQYF.

This clonotype was detected many times. The chain carries TRBV11-2 and TRBJ2-1; weak D call: TRBD1 (6 bases). The CDR3 extends over 12 amino acids. V lost 6 bases and J 9 bases, leaving 12 bases between the germline ends. CDR1 is SGHAT and CDR2 is FQNNGV in the germline V gene. The CDR3 DNA follows: TGTGCCAGCAGACTAAAAGGGGGTGAGCAGTTCTTC. Its protein is CASRLKGGEQFF.

Remarks on this clonotype: Possible read error: a much larger clone is one base away. The rearrangement joins TRBV20-1 to TRBJ2-1; no firm D call. This CDR3 has 13 residues. V gave up 3 bases and J gave up 8 bases, with 14 bases separating them. Germline values: CDR1 DFQATT, CDR2 SNEGSKA (reference sequence). CDR3 DNA sequence: TGCAGTGCTAGCCCGCCGCGCGCCGATGAGCAGTTCTTC. Residues: CSASPPRADEQFF.

This clonotype appeared a few times. The chain has TRBV5-1 and TRBJ2-2, with TRBD1 matching 7 bases. Looked up from germline, CDR1 is SGHRS and CDR2 is YFSETQ. V dropped 4 bases and J dropped 3; count of bases not matched to a gene: 6. The CDR3 loop spans 15 amino acids. CDR3: CASSTTGTDTGELFF. Here the CDR3 DNA reads TGCGCCAGCAGCACTACCGGGACAGACACCGGGGAGCTGTTTTTT.

J is TRBJ2-5 and V is TRBV10-1, with 16 bases matching TRBD2. The V and J ends lost 6 bases and 5 bases, in that order; junction bases with no gene match: 9. The CDR3 has 17 amino acids. The germline V gene encodes CDR1 WNHNN and CDR2 SYGVQD (reference sequence). The CDR3 here is CASRPGLAGGKVETQYF. CDR3 bases: TGCGCCAGCAGGCCGGGACTAGCGGGGGGGAAGGTGGAGACCCAGTACTTC.

The rearrangement uses TRBV7-3 and TRBJ2-2; D gene ambiguous. The length of the CDR3 is 16 residues. V was shortened by 2 bases and J by 1 base, with 11 bases between the two germline ends. CDR1 SGHTA and CDR2 FQGTGA come from the germline V gene. The CDR3 loop reads CASSLSSPGNTGELFF. CDR3 nucleotide sequence: TGTGCCAGCAGCTTATCTTCGCCGGGGAACACCGGGGAGCTGTTTTTT.

The count of this clonotype is one. The chain carries TRBV20-1 and TRBJ2-7, with a possible D match to TRBD1 (6 bases). The CDR3 covers 13 residues. Trimming took off 1 base at V and 3 bases at J, with 10 bases between the two ends. CDR1 and CDR2 from the germline V gene are DFQATT and SNEGSKA (reference sequence). The CDR3 protein is CSARGDTIYEQYF. The DNA for the CDR3 is TGCAGTGCTAGAGGGGACACCATCTACGAGCAGTACTTC.

The sample holds many counts of this clonotype. V and J are TRBV5-4 and TRBJ2-1; D possibly uses TRBD1 or TRBD2 (5 bases each). Germline CDR1 and CDR2: SGHNT and YYREEE (reference sequence). This CDR3 has 13 amino acids. V lost 0 bases and J 8 bases, leaving 9 bases between the germline ends. The CDR3 region has the DNA TGTGCCAGCAGCTTGGTGGGGACCCATGAGCAGTTCTTC. This codes for CASSLVGTHEQFF.

This clonotype was picked up many times. CDR3 nucleotide sequence: TGTGCCAGCAGCACCCACGGGGGCGGGAACATTCAGTACTTC. It codes for CASSTHGGGNIQYF. The chain has TRBV7-2 and TRBJ2-4; D tentatively fits TRBD1 or TRBD2 (6 bases each). The CDR3 has 14 residues. Deletions cut 5 bases from V and 7 bases from J, with 15 bases between. Germline assignment: CDR1 SGHTA and CDR2 FQGNSA.

This clonotype was detected ten times or more. This chain connects TRBV28 to TRBJ2-3; TRBD2 matches 7 bases. The CDR3 sequence is 14 residues long. CDR1 and CDR2 (germline): MDHEN, SYDVKM. The trim removed 6 bases at V and 2 bases at J, leaving 5 bases unmatched. The CDR3 loop reads CASSPSGNTDTQYF. The DNA of the CDR3 is TGTGCCAGCAGCCCCAGCGGGAACACAGATACGCAGTATTTT.

This clonotype was found once. This sequence joins TRBV7-2 and TRBJ1-2, with D hard to call. The CDR3 spans 14 residues. The germline V and J ends were trimmed by 1 base and 4 bases, with 10 bases remaining between them. The V gene's germline CDR1 is SGHTA and CDR2 FQGNSA. The CDR3 bases are TGTGCCAGCAGCTTAGAGCTGGCCACCTATGGCTACACCTTC. Translating gives CASSLELATYGYTF.

This clonotype appeared many times. This sequence joins TRBV27 and TRBJ2-1, with D perhaps given as TRBD1 or TRBD2 (5 bases each). The germline V and J ends were trimmed by 6 bases and 7 bases, with 13 bases remaining between them. The CDR3 sequence is 13 residues long. CDR1 is MNHEY and CDR2 is SMNVEV in the germline V gene (reference sequence). The CDR3 reads CASRGPAGNEQFF. The CDR3 coding sequence is TGTGCCAGCAGGGGACCCGCAGGGAATGAGCAGTTCTTC.

V is TRBV19 and J is TRBJ1-2, with 7 bases lining up with TRBD1. Germline values: CDR1 LNHDA, CDR2 SQIVND (reference sequence). The CDR3 runs to 16 residues. The J segment lost 9 bases and the V segment lost 5 bases, leaving 18 bases of the junction unmatched. The CDR3 reads CASSPITGASGNRYTF. CDR3 DNA: TGTGCCAGTAGTCCTATAACAGGGGCCTCCGGGAATCGCTACACCTTC. Full variable domain (outside the CDR3, taken from reference TRBV19 and TRBJ1-2): DGGITQSPKYLFRKEGQNVTLSCEQNLNHDAMYWYRQDPGQGLRLIYYSQIVNDFQKGDIAEGYSVSREKKESFPLTVTSAQKNPTAFYLCASSPITGASGNRYTFGSGTRLTVV.

The chain uses TRBV4-3 and TRBJ1-1; D not certain. Trimming took off 0 bases at V and 0 bases at J, with 26 bases between the two ends. The CDR3 extends over 21 amino acids. Germline V gene data show CDR1 as LGHNA and CDR2 as YSLEER. CDR3 DNA: TGCGCCAGCAGCCAAGACCCTAATTCGGGTCGAGGGCATACCATGAACACTGAAGCTTTCTTT. Translation: CASSQDPNSGRGHTMNTEAFF.

This clonotype has a count of ten or more. The CDR3 DNA sequence: TGTGCCACGACCCAGGGGGCTTACAATGAGCAGTTCTTC. As protein: CATTQGAYNEQFF. The chain carries TRBV24-1 and TRBJ2-1; the match to TRBD1 covers 8 bases. Losses at the gene ends were 10 bases for V and 4 bases for J; bases not matched to a gene: 5. The V gene's germline CDR1 is KGHDR and CDR2 SFDVKD. The CDR3 runs 13 residues.

This clonotype was seen only a few times. The V and J genes are TRBV5-6 and TRBJ2-6, with D maybe TRBD1 (6 bases). Germline assignment: CDR1 SGHDT and CDR2 YYEEEE. Trimming removed 0 bases from V and 3 bases from J, with 10 bases in between. This CDR3 region has 16 residues. CDR3 in amino acids: CASSLAGGFGANVLTF. CDR3 DNA: TGTGCCAGCAGCTTGGCTGGGGGCTTTGGGGCCAACGTCCTGACTTTC. The full variable domain, with the rest looked up from reference TRBV5-6 and TRBJ2-6, is DAGVTQSPTHLIKTRGQQVTLRCSPKSGHDTVSWYQQALGQGPQFIFQYYEEEERQRGNFPDRFSGHQFPNYSSELNVNALLLGDSALYLCASSLAGGFGANVLTFGAGSRLTVL.

This clonotype was seen only a few times. A read error may be the cause here, since a much bigger clone is one base away. This chain connects TRBV7-8 to TRBJ1-5, with 7 positions matching TRBD1. CDR1 is SGHVS and CDR2 is FQNEAQ in the germline V gene. This CDR3 has 22 residues. Written as DNA, the CDR3 is TGTGCCAGCAGCTTAGCAGGGGGCGACCTCGTAGTTTGGACCGATAGCAATCAGCACCAGCATTTT. It yields the protein CASSLAGGDLVVWTDSNQHQHF.

This clonotype has ten or more counts. The J gene is TRBJ2-1, the V gene TRBV29-1; 8 bases are a match to TRBD1. Per germline, CDR1 SQVTM and CDR2 ANQGSEA. This CDR3 is 13 amino acids long. V lost 4 bases, J lost 4 bases, and 3 bases stayed unmatched. The DNA of the CDR3 is TGCAGCGTTGGGACAGGGTCATACAATGAGCAGTTCTTC. Protein product: CSVGTGSYNEQFF.

This clonotype was detected a few times. The chain recombines TRBV6-1 with TRBJ2-5; 7 positions agree with TRBD2. The CDR3 totals 13 residues. Germline assignment: CDR1 MNHNS and CDR2 SASEGT. Unmatched junction bases numbered 11, after V lost 6 bases and J lost 10 bases. This chain's CDR3 is CASRETAGVDQYF. Here the CDR3 DNA reads TGTGCCAGCAGGGAGACCGCGGGGGTGGACCAGTACTTC.

The chain has TRBV19 and TRBJ1-5; unclear D gene. Germline assignment: CDR1 LNHDA and CDR2 SQIVND (reference sequence). The CDR3 is 13 amino acids. V was shortened by 4 bases and J by 0 bases, with 4 bases between the two germline ends. CDR3 in DNA: TGTGCCAGTAGTAAAGATAGCAATCAGCCCCAGCATTTT. Protein: CASSKDSNQPQHF. The full variable domain, rest sourced from reference TRBV19 and TRBJ1-5, is DGGITQSPKYLFRKEGQNVTLSCEQNLNHDAMYWYRQDPGQGLRLIYYSQIVNDFQKGDIAEGYSVSREKKESFPLTVTSAQKNPTAFYLCASSKDSNQPQHFGDGTRLSIL.

This clonotype showed up many times. The rearrangement uses TRBV19 and TRBJ2-1, with a possible D match to TRBD2 (6 bases). CDR1 and CDR2 from the germline V gene are LNHDA and SQIVND (reference sequence). The V gene lost 7 bases and the J gene lost 4 bases, with 14 bases spanning the gap. This CDR3 region has 14 residues. CDR3: CASTPIGGYNEQFF. CDR3 coding DNA: TGTGCCAGTACCCCGATCGGGGGTTACAATGAGCAGTTCTTC. Based on the CDR3 plus reference TRBV19 and TRBJ2-1, the full variable domain is DGGITQSPKYLFRKEGQNVTLSCEQNLNHDAMYWYRQDPGQGLRLIYYSQIVNDFQKGDIAEGYSVSREKKESFPLTVTSAQKNPTAFYLCASTPIGGYNEQFFGPGTRLTVL.